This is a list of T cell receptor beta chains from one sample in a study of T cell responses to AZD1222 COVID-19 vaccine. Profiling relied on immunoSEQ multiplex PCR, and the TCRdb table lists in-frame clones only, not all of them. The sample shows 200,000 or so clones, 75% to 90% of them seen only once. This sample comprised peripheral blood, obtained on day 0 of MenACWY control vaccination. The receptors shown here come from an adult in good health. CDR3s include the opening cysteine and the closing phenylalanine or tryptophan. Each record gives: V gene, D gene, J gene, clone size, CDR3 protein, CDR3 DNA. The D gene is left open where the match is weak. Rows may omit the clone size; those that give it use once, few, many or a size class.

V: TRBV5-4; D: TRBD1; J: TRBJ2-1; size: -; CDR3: CASSPGHPGQYNEQFF; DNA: TGTGCCAGCAGCCCCGGCCATCCGGGACAGTACAATGAGCAGTTCTTC
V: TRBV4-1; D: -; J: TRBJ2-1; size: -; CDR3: CASRQDPGSTYNEQFF; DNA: TGCGCCAGCAGGCAAGACCCTGGGAGCACCTACAATGAGCAGTTCTTC
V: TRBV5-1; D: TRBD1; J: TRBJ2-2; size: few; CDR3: CASSRDRGGTGELFF; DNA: TGCGCCAGCAGCCGCGACAGGGGAGGCACCGGGGAGCTGTTTTTT
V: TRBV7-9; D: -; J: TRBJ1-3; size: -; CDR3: CASSFSGTTIYF; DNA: TGTGCCAGCAGCTTTTCTGGAACCACCATATATTTT
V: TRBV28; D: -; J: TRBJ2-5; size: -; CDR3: CASSLFVAANQETQYF; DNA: TGTGCCAGCAGTTTATTCGTTGCGGCAAACCAAGAGACCCAGTACTTC
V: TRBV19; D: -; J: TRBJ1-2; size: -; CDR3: CASRTRDITNYGYTF; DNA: TGTGCCAGTAGGACCCGGGACATTACTAACTATGGCTACACCTTC
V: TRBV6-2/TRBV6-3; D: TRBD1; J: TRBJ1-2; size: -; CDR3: CASSPGTGAIFGYGYTF; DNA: TGTGCCAGCAGTCCCGGGACAGGGGCAATTTTCGGCTATGGCTACACCTTC
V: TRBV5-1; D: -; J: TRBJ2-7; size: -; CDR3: CASSLGGGLTLYEQYF; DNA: TGCGCCAGCAGCTTGGGTGGGGGGCTTACCCTCTACGAGCAGTACTTC
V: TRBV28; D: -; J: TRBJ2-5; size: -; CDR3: CASSLEAEYQETQYF; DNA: TGTGCCAGCAGTTTAGAAGCAGAGTACCAAGAGACCCAGTACTTC
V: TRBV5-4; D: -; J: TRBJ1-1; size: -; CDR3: CASTGGGEAFF; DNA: TGTGCCAGCACAGGAGGAGGAGAAGCTTTCTTT
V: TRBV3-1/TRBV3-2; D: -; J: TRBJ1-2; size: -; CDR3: CASSQASAPSGYTF; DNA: TGTGCCAGCAGCCAAGCGTCAGCTCCTTCGGGCTACACCTTC
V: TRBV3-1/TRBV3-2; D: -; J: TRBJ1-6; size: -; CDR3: CASSLNAQLSSPLHF; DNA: TGTGCCAGCAGCCTTAATGCTCAATTGAGTTCACCCCTCCACTTT
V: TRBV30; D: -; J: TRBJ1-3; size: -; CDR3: CASTRSSGNTIYF; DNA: TGTGCGTCTACTCGGAGCTCTGGAAACACCATATATTTT
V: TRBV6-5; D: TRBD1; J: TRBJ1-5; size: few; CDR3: CASSTDRGLNQPQHF; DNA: TGTGCCAGCAGTACCGACAGGGGCCTCAATCAGCCCCAGCATTTT
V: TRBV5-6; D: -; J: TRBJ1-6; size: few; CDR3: CASSSLSSYNSPLHF; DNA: TGTGCCAGCAGCTCGCTGAGCTCCTATAATTCACCCCTCCACTTT
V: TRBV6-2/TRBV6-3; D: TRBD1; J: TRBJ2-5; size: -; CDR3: CASSSLTTGQETQYF; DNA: TGTGCCAGCAGTTCGCTTACGACAGGGCAAGAGACCCAGTACTTC
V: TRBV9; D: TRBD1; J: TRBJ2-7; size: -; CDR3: CASSPGQGYEQYF; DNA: TGTGCCAGCAGTCCAGGACAGGGCTACGAGCAGTACTTC
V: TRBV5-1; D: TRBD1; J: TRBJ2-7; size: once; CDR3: CASSAQTGGPYEQYF; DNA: TGCGCCAGCAGCGCGCAGACAGGGGGCCCCTACGAGCAGTACTTC
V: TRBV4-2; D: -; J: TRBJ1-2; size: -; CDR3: CASSQVGTGTGYTF; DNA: TGTGCCAGCAGCCAAGTGGGAACAGGGACTGGCTACACCTTC
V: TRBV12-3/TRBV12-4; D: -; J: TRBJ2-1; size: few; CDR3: CASSLPTGNEQFF; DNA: TGTGCCAGCAGTTTACCGACCGGCAATGAGCAGTTCTTC
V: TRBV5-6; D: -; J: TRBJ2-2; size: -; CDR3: CASSLASNTGELFF; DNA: TGTGCCAGCAGCTTGGCCTCGAACACCGGGGAGCTGTTTTTT